Following are 26 T cell receptor beta chains from one sample sequenced in a study of T cell responses to AZD1222 COVID-19 vaccine. TCRdb's table, derived via immunoSEQ multiplex PCR, lists solely in-frame clones and lacks some. The data show around 65,000 clones, with around three quarters seen just once and around an eighth held by the top ten. The starting material was peripheral blood, obtained on day 0 of AZD1222 vaccination. These receptors all come from an adult in good health.

The V gene is TRBV3-1 (or the pseudogene TRBV3-2), the J gene TRBJ1-4; D ambiguous. Germline CDR1 and CDR2: LGHDT and YNNKEL (reference sequence). With 4 bases removed from V and 8 bases from J, the gap between germline ends came to 14 bases. This CDR3 spans 14 amino acids. The CDR3 spells CASSPILGKEKLFF. CDR3 coding DNA: TGTGCCAGCAGCCCAATCCTTGGGAAGGAAAAACTGTTTTTT.

The CDR3 sequence is CASSLQDRDYNEQFF. For the CDR3, the DNA is TGTGCCAGCAGCCTTCAGGACAGGGACTACAATGAGCAGTTCTTC. The chain uses TRBV13 and TRBJ2-1; TRBD1 agrees at 8 bases. The CDR3 is 15 residues long. Trimming took 5 bases from V and 3 from J; bases not matched to a gene: 6. Germline loops: CDR1 PRHDT, CDR2 FYEKMQ (reference sequence).

The chain uses TRBV28 and TRBJ1-4; D gene uncertain. The CDR3 runs 14 residues. Germline V gene data show CDR1 as MDHEN and CDR2 as SYDVKM. Trimming left V 6 bases short and J 7 bases short, with 15 bases between. The DNA of the CDR3 is TGTGCCAGCAGCCCCGGCCGGTCCGGTGAAAAACTGTTTTTT. Protein: CASSPGRSGEKLFF. Full variable domain (rest looked up from reference TRBV28 and TRBJ1-4): DVKVTQSSRYLVKRTGEKVFLECVQDMDHENMFWYRQDPGLGLRLIYFSYDVKMKEKGDIPEGYSVSREKKERFSLILESASTNQTSMYLCASSPGRSGEKLFFGSGTQLSVL.

V is TRBV7-2 and J is TRBJ1-5, with 8 bases aligning to TRBD1. The CDR3 runs 13 residues. V trimming: 5 bases; J trimming: 4 bases; junction bases outside the gene matches: 1. Germline V gene lookup returns CDR1 SGHTA and CDR2 FQGNSA. CDR3 DNA sequence: TGTGCCAGCAGCCGGACAGGGAATCAGCCCCAGCATTTT. Translating it yields CASSRTGNQPQHF.

In this sample, this clone turned up a few times. CDR3 in DNA: TGTGCCAGCACCTCCGGGACAGGGAGGGAGCAGTACTTC. Translating gives CASTSGTGREQYF. The V gene is TRBV27, the J gene TRBJ2-7; 9 nucleotides align to TRBD1. With V trimmed by 7 bases and J by 7 bases, 8 bases remained unmatched. The CDR3 length is 13 residues. The germline V gene encodes CDR1 MNHEY and CDR2 SMNVEV (reference sequence).

This chain connects TRBV11-2 to TRBJ1-1; tentatively, D is TRBD1 (5 bases). The CDR3 totals 14 residues. Germline-derived CDR1 and CDR2 are SGHAT and FQNNGV. Trimming removed 2 bases from V and 2 bases from J, with 9 bases in between. CDR3: CASSLPGLNTEAFF. The CDR3 bases are TGTGCCAGCAGCTTACCGGGACTCAACACTGAAGCTTTCTTT.

This clone appeared a single time. J is TRBJ2-2 and V is TRBV14; 7 bases map to TRBD1. CDR1 is SGHDN and CDR2 is FVKESK in the germline V gene. The CDR3 totals 16 residues. The J segment lost 1 base and the V segment lost 3 bases, leaving 5 bases of the junction unmatched. In DNA, the CDR3 is TGTGCCAGCAGCCAGTGGGACAGTGGGAACACCGGGGAGCTGTTTTTT. It yields the protein CASSQWDSGNTGELFF.

About this clone itself: Distinct nucleotide sequences in the sample also encode this CDR3. J is TRBJ1-3 and V is TRBV2; D gene ambiguous. Trimming shortened V by 4 bases and J by 0 bases, and 7 bases separated the two germline ends. The germline V gene has CDR1 SNHLY and CDR2 FYNNEI. This CDR3 region has 14 residues. CDR3 protein: CASSVGVSGNTIYF. CDR3 nucleotides: TGTGCCAGCAGTGTAGGAGTCTCTGGAAACACCATATATTTT.

In its sample, this clone was seen once. J is TRBJ1-5 and V is TRBV6-2 or TRBV6-3; tentatively, D is TRBD1 (5 bases). Germline V gene sequence: CDR1 MNHEY, CDR2 SVGEGT. Trimming shortened V by 4 bases and J by 3 bases, and 13 bases separated the two germline ends. The CDR3 runs to 15 residues. The CDR3 DNA sequence: TGTGCCAGCAGTTTTGGACAACGGGTCAATCAGCCCCAGCATTTT. Protein sequence: CASSFGQRVNQPQHF.

The chain combines TRBV9 with TRBJ1-2; D unresolved. CDR1 SGDLS and CDR2 YYNGEE come from the germline V gene. V lost 5 bases and J 10 bases, leaving 6 bases between the germline ends. This CDR3 region has 9 residues. This chain's CDR3 is CASRVHYTF. As DNA, the CDR3 is TGTGCCAGCAGGGTCCACTACACCTTC.

J is TRBJ2-2 and V is TRBV9; D not certain. The CDR3 consists of 12 residues. Germline loops: CDR1 SGDLS, CDR2 YYNGEE. V dropped 4 bases and J dropped 6 bases, with 7 bases sitting between them. The CDR3 region is CASSRTPGELFF. In nucleotides, the CDR3 is TGTGCCAGCAGCCGCACCCCCGGGGAGCTGTTTTTT.

V and J are TRBV7-9 and TRBJ2-2; 8 nucleotides match TRBD2. CDR1 is SEHNR and CDR2 is FQNEAQ in the germline V gene (reference sequence). Trimming cost V 11 bases and J 7 bases; bases outside gene matches: 9. This CDR3 region has 13 residues. CDR3 amino acids: CAPRGGQNGELFF. CDR3 nucleotide sequence: TGTGCCCCTCGCGGGGGGCAGAACGGGGAGCTGTTTTTT.

This chain links TRBV2 with TRBJ2-7; TRBD1 might be the D (6 bases). Trimming removed 4 bases from V and 1 base from J, with 14 bases in between. CDR1 and CDR2 from the germline V gene are SNHLY and FYNNEI. The CDR3 sequence is 15 residues long. Here the CDR3 reads CASSATGTLSYEQYF. The CDR3 DNA follows: TGTGCCAGCAGTGCTACCGGGACATTATCCTACGAGCAGTACTTC.

The rearrangement links TRBV11-2 to TRBJ1-1, with D uncertain. Germline lookup yields CDR1 SGHAT and CDR2 FQNNGV. Trimming shortened V by 0 bases and J by 6 bases, and 8 bases separated the two germline ends. The length of the CDR3 is 13 residues. CDR3 bases: TGTGCCAGCAGCTTAGATCTGGGCTCTGAAGCTTTCTTT. Protein: CASSLDLGSEAFF.

V and J are TRBV6-2 or TRBV6-3 and TRBJ1-1; D possibly corresponds to TRBD1 (5 bases). The germline CDR1 and CDR2 sequences are MNHEY and SVGEGT. Trimming cost V 0 bases and J 5 bases, with 13 bases left between them. This CDR3 region has 15 residues. Here the CDR3 DNA reads TGTGCCAGCAGTTACTCGGCAGGGAGAGGAACTGAAGCTTTCTTT. This encodes CASSYSAGRGTEAFF.

This clone has more than one count but fewer than ten. This chain uses TRBV21-1 with TRBJ2-7. TRBV21-1 corresponds to a pseudogene. The CDR3 totals 16 residues. CDR3 loop: CASWGSGEGGGAEQYF. The DNA of the CDR3 is TGTGCCAGCTGGGGCTCGGGGGAAGGGGGAGGAGCCGAGCAGTACTTC.

This clone was observed a few times. CDR3 coding DNA: TGTGCCACCAGCTTATTTGGGACGAACGAGCAGTTCTTC. This codes for CATSLFGTNEQFF. The V gene is TRBV15, the J gene TRBJ2-1, with D perhaps TRBD1 or TRBD2 (5 bases each). Germline assignment: CDR1 LNHNV and CDR2 YYDKDF (reference sequence). Deletions cut 5 bases from V and 10 bases from J, with 15 bases between. The CDR3 has 13 residues. The complete variable domain, with remaining parts taken from reference TRBV15 and TRBJ2-1, reads DAMVIQNPRYQVTQFGKPVTLSCSQTLNHNVMYWYQQKSSQAPKLLFHYYDKDFNNEADTPDNFQSRRPNTSFCFLDIRSPGLGDTAMYLCATSLFGTNEQFFGPGTRLTVL.

The chain has TRBV13 and TRBJ2-7, with 7 nucleotides matching TRBD1. CDR1 and CDR2 (germline): PRHDT, FYEKMQ (reference sequence). This CDR3 region has 14 residues. Losses at the gene ends were 7 bases for V and 5 bases for J; bases not matched to a gene: 11. CDR3 protein: CASKRADRVDEQYF. Written as DNA, the CDR3 is TGTGCCAGCAAAAGGGCCGACAGGGTCGACGAGCAGTACTTC.

The chain is built from TRBV3-1 (or the pseudogene TRBV3-2) and TRBJ2-1; 9 bases match TRBD1. Germline V gene sequence: CDR1 LGHDT, CDR2 YNNKEL (reference sequence). The CDR3 loop spans 16 amino acids. J gave up 4 bases and V 6 bases, and 10 bases lay outside the gene matches. CDR3 sequence reads: CASSPTGTGIYNEQFF. The DNA for the CDR3 is TGTGCCAGCAGTCCAACCGGGACAGGGATATACAATGAGCAGTTCTTC.

The chain uses TRBV18 and TRBJ1-3; 9 bases agree with TRBD1. After removal of 6 bases from V and 4 bases from J, the junction contained 10 bases not matched to a gene. The CDR3 contains 16 residues. Germline values: CDR1 KGHSH, CDR2 LQKENI. The CDR3 loop reads CASSRTGQGGGNTIYF. The CDR3 DNA is TGTGCCAGCTCTCGAACGGGACAGGGAGGCGGAAACACCATATATTTT.

The V and J genes are TRBV6-2 or TRBV6-3 and TRBJ2-3; 7 bases fit TRBD1. Germline V CDR1 and CDR2: MNHEY, SVGEGT. The junction had 18 bases not matched to a gene; V was cut back by 2 bases and J by 4 bases. The CDR3 runs to 19 residues. This CDR3 reads CASSYGRQGGRWDADTQYF. In DNA, the CDR3 is TGTGCCAGCAGTTACGGGCGACAGGGTGGTCGATGGGACGCAGATACGCAGTATTTT.

The rearrangement uses TRBV18 and TRBJ2-1, with no clear D. The length of the CDR3 is 13 residues. Per germline, CDR1 KGHSH and CDR2 LQKENI. Between the trimmed V and J ends, which lost 4 bases and 5 bases, there was a span of 9 bases. The CDR3 loop reads CASSRFIDNEQFF. DNA of the CDR3: TGTGCCAGCTCACGGTTCATCGACAATGAGCAGTTCTTC.

The V call is TRBV5-4, the J call TRBJ2-3; D not certain. This CDR3 is built from 13 residues. Germline lookup yields CDR1 SGHNT and CDR2 YYREEE (reference sequence). V was trimmed by 0 bases and J by 2 bases, leaving 4 bases between them. In nucleotides, the CDR3 is TGTGCCAGCAGCTTGGGGATCACAGATACGCAGTATTTT. Protein: CASSLGITDTQYF.

This clone was counted a few times. In nucleotides, the CDR3 is TGTGCCAGCAGCTCAAGGACAGCAGCAACTAATGAAAAACTGTTTTTT. Translated, it gives CASSSRTAATNEKLFF. The chain links TRBV7-2 to TRBJ1-4; tentative D call: TRBD1 (6 bases). With 4 bases removed from V and 0 bases from J, the gap between germline ends came to 12 bases. The CDR3 totals 16 residues. Per the germline V gene, CDR1 is SGHTA and CDR2 is FQGNSA.

The chain joins TRBV5-1 to TRBJ1-5; 10 nucleotides match TRBD1. This CDR3 has 15 residues. J gave up 6 bases and V 0 bases, and 3 bases lay outside the gene matches. Germline loops: CDR1 SGHRS, CDR2 YFSETQ. This CDR3 reads CASSLEGQGSQPQHF. In nucleotides, the CDR3 is TGCGCCAGCAGCTTGGAGGGACAGGGGAGTCAGCCCCAGCATTTT.

This clone was counted a few times. The chain uses TRBV5-1 and TRBJ2-7; tentatively, D is TRBD2 (6 bases). The CDR3 sequence is 18 residues long. With 2 bases removed from V and 5 bases from J, the gap between germline ends came to 26 bases. Germline V gives CDR1 SGHRS, CDR2 YFSETQ. The CDR3 loop is CASSFGARSEGSDHEQYF. The CDR3 coding sequence is TGCGCCAGCAGCTTTGGGGCCCGTTCGGAGGGCTCAGACCACGAGCAGTACTTC.